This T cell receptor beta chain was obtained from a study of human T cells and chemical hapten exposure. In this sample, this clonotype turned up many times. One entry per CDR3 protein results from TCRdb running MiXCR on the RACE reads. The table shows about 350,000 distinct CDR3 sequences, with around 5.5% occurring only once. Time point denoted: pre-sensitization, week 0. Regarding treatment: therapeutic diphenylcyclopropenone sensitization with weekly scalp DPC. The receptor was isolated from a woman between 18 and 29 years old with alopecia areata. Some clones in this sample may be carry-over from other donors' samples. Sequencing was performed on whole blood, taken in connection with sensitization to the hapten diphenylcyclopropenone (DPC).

The CDR3 DNA reads as TGTGCCAGCAGCCAACCCGGAGGGGCGGGGGGCCCACCCACCCAGTACTTC. Translated, it gives CASSQPGGAGGPPTQYF. The V and J genes are TRBV7-2 and TRBJ2-5; 8 positions agree with TRBD2. The V and J ends lost 5 bases and 8 bases, in that order; junction bases with no gene match: 19. The CDR3 length is 17 residues. From germline, CDR1 is SGHTA and CDR2 FQGNSA. The variable domain in full, completed from reference TRBV7-2 and TRBJ2-5, reads GAGVSQSPSNKVTEKGKDVELRCDPISGHTALYWYRQSLGQGLEFLIYFQGNSAPDKSGLPSDRFSAERTGGSVSTLTIQRTQQEDSAVYLCASSQPGGAGGPPTQYFGPGTRLLVL.